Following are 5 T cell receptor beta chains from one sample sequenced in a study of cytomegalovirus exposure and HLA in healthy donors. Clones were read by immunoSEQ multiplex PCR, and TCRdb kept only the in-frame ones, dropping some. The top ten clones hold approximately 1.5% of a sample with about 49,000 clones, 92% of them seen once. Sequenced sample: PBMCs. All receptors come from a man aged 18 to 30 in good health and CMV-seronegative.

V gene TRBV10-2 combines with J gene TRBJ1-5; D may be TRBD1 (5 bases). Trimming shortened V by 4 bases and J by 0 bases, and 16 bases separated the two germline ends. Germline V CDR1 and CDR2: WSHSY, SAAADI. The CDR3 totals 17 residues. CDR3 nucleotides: TGCGCCAGCAGTGTCGAAAGGGGCTGGGATAGCAATCAGCCCCAGCATTTT. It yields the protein CASSVERGWDSNQPQHF.

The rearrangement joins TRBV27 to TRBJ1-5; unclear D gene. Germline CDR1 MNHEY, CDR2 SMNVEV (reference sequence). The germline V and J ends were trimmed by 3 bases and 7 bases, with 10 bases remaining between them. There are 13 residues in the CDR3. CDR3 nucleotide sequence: TGTGCCAGCAGTTTGAGGAAGGAACAGCCCCAGCATTTT. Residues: CASSLRKEQPQHF.

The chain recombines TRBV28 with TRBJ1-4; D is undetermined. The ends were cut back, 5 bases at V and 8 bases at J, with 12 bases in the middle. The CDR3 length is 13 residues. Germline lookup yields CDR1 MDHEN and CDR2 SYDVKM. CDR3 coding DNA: TGTGCCAGCAGTACTGCGGGAGAAGAAAAACTGTTTTTT. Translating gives CASSTAGEEKLFF. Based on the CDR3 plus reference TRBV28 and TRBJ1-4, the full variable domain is DVKVTQSSRYLVKRTGEKVFLECVQDMDHENMFWYRQDPGLGLRLIYFSYDVKMKEKGDIPEGYSVSREKKERFSLILESASTNQTSMYLCASSTAGEEKLFFGSGTQLSVL.

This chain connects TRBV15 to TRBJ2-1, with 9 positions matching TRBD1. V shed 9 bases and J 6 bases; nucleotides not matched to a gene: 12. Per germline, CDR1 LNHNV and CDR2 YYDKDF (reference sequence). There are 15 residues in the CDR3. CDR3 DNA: TGTGCCACTAGTTCCCGGGACAGGGACCTCAATGAGCAGTTCTTC. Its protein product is CATSSRDRDLNEQFF.

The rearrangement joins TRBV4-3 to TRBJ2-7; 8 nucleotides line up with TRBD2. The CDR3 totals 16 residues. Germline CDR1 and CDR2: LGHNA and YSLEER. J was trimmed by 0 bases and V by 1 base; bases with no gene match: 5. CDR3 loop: CASSQGFSGVSYEQYF. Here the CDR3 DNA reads TGCGCCAGCAGCCAAGGCTTTAGCGGGGTCTCCTACGAGCAGTACTTC.